Presented here are 21 T cell receptor beta chains from one specimen sequenced in a study of T-cell reconstitution after alpha-beta-depleted transplantation in children. Using unique molecular identifiers, the investigators prepared the TCRbeta library. One entry per CDR3 protein, called by TCRdb with MiXCR from the PCR reads. The table includes about 540,000 distinct CDR3 sequences, roughly 18% detected once. Sequencing used PBMCs from the stem cell graft donor, obtained from the stem cell graft. The receptor source for this set is a human donor who donated a stem cell graft to a child with acute lymphoblastic leukemia.

The chain couples TRBV25-1 to TRBJ1-1, with 9 bases fitting TRBD1. J gave up 4 bases and V 5 bases, and 17 bases lay outside the gene matches. The CDR3 is 18 amino acids. Germline lookup yields CDR1 MGHDK and CDR2 SYGVNS. This CDR3 reads CASSPSGQGLGWSTEAFF. DNA of the CDR3: TGTGCCAGCAGTCCGAGCGGACAGGGGTTAGGTTGGAGCACTGAAGCTTTCTTT.

This clonotype was counted between two and nine times. The rearrangement links TRBV7-2 to TRBJ2-1; 9 bases match TRBD2. This CDR3 is 14 amino acids long. The ends lost 3 bases at V and 7 bases at J; junction bases unmatched: 4. CDR1 is SGHTA, CDR2 FQGNSA, per germline. CDR3 region: CASSFGLAWNEQFF. The CDR3 DNA is TGTGCCAGCAGCTTCGGACTAGCGTGGAATGAGCAGTTCTTC.

The chain recombines TRBV13 with TRBJ2-1; the match to TRBD2 covers 8 bases. V gave up 1 base and J gave up 4 bases; unmatched junction bases: 3. CDR1 and CDR2 from the germline V gene are PRHDT and FYEKMQ (reference sequence). The CDR3 runs 15 residues. CDR3 amino acids: CASSLVREGYNEQFF. The CDR3 DNA reads TGTGCCAGCAGCTTAGTACGGGAGGGGTACAATGAGCAGTTCTTC.

The V and J genes are TRBV21-1 and TRBJ2-4; TRBD1, as called in the table, went unchecked against the DNA. TRBV21-1 is labeled a pseudogene. This CDR3 region has 19 residues. In DNA, the CDR3 is TGTGCCAGCAGCAAGGGAACAGGGGACCTGTTTCCAACCAAAAACAGTCAGTACTTC. Encoded protein: CASSKGTGDLFPTKNSQYF.

A few counts support this clonotype. The chain carries TRBV2 and TRBJ2-1; 7 bases agree with TRBD2. J was trimmed by 9 bases and V by 4 bases; bases with no gene match: 12. Germline V gene sequence: CDR1 SNHLY, CDR2 FYNNEI. The CDR3 is made up of 15 amino acids. The CDR3 protein is CASSALLGGPGEQFF. Here the CDR3 DNA reads TGTGCCAGCAGTGCCTTGTTGGGAGGGCCGGGTGAGCAGTTCTTC.

This clonotype was observed a few times. This chain connects TRBV12-3 or TRBV12-4 to TRBJ2-1, with TRBD2 matching 9 bases. Unmatched junction bases numbered 11, after V lost 7 bases and J lost 13 bases. The CDR3 has 13 residues. This CDR3 reads CASTPRAGGLQFF. The CDR3 DNA reads as TGTGCCAGCACCCCTAGAGCGGGAGGACTCCAGTTCTTC.

In its sample, this clonotype was seen a few times. The V and J genes are TRBV11-1 and TRBJ2-2, with 8 nucleotides matching TRBD1. Trimming took 5 bases from V and 2 from J; bases not matched to a gene: 13. Germline V lookup: CDR1 SGHAT, CDR2 FQDESV (reference sequence). This CDR3 is built from 18 residues. CDR3 nucleotides: TGTGCCAGCAGCCACGACGCTGGGCAGGGGGCAAACACCGGGGAGCTGTTTTTT. Amino acids: CASSHDAGQGANTGELFF.

The V and J genes are TRBV7-9 and TRBJ1-1; tentatively, D is TRBD1 (5 bases). The germline V and J ends were trimmed by 5 bases and 9 bases, with 10 bases remaining between them. This CDR3 contains 11 residues. From germline, CDR1 is SEHNR and CDR2 FQNEAQ (reference sequence). CDR3 residues: CASSHDSQAFF. The CDR3 coding sequence is TGTGCCAGCAGCCACGACAGTCAAGCTTTCTTT. The complete variable domain, with remaining parts taken from reference TRBV7-9 and TRBJ1-1, reads DTGVSQNPRHKITKRGQNVTFRCDPISEHNRLYWYRQTLGQGPEFLTYFQNEAQLEKSRLLSDRFSAERPKGSFSTLEIQRTEQGDSAMYLCASSHDSQAFFGQGTRLTVV.

This chain joins TRBV5-1 and TRBJ1-2, with D perhaps matching TRBD1 (5 bases). This CDR3 comprises 15 residues. V dropped 0 bases and J dropped 4 bases, with 13 bases sitting between them. Germline CDR1 SGHRS, CDR2 YFSETQ. Written as DNA, the CDR3 is TGCGCCAGCAGCTTGGACGGGGCGCCGACCTATGGCTACACCTTC. It encodes CASSLDGAPTYGYTF.

A few counts support this clonotype. This chain connects TRBV12-3 or TRBV12-4 to TRBJ1-1; D is undetermined. The CDR3 runs 14 residues. V lost 4 bases and J 3 bases, leaving 12 bases between the germline ends. The CDR3 nucleotides read TGTGCCAGCAGTTCAATAGGCTTACACACTGAAGCTTTCTTT. Residues: CASSSIGLHTEAFF.

The chain employs TRBV6-1 and TRBJ2-7; 9 positions agree with TRBD2. The CDR3 spans 17 residues. From germline, CDR1 is MNHNS and CDR2 SASEGT. The J segment lost 2 bases and the V segment lost 5 bases, leaving 13 bases of the junction unmatched. The DNA for the CDR3 is TGTGCCAGCAGTAGTGCGGGCGGGAGGGCAGGGCCCTACGAGCAGTACTTC. The encoded protein is CASSSAGGRAGPYEQYF.

The table lists this clonotype with a few counts. The chain joins TRBV7-2 to TRBJ1-1; 7 bases map to TRBD1. With 1 base clipped from V and 4 bases from J, the junction kept 6 bases outside the gene matches. The CDR3 spans 15 residues. Germline-derived CDR1 and CDR2 are SGHTA and FQGNSA. For the CDR3, the DNA is TGTGCCAGCAGCTTAGATCAGGGGGAGGGCACTGAAGCTTTCTTT. Protein product: CASSLDQGEGTEAFF. Supplemented by reference TRBV7-2 and TRBJ1-1, the full variable domain reads GAGVSQSPSNKVTEKGKDVELRCDPISGHTALYWYRQSLGQGLEFLIYFQGNSAPDKSGLPSDRFSAERTGGSVSTLTIQRTQQEDSAVYLCASSLDQGEGTEAFFGQGTRLTVV.

The V call is TRBV12-3 or TRBV12-4, the J call TRBJ2-2, with 7 bases identical to TRBD1. The V segment lost 2 bases and the J segment 7 bases; nucleotides outside the gene matches: 4. CDR3 size: 14 residues. The CDR3 DNA sequence: TGTGCCAGCAGTTTAATAGGGGGCAGCGGGGAGCTGTTTTTT. It translates to CASSLIGGSGELFF.

The table lists this clonotype with a few counts. This chain connects TRBV7-8 to TRBJ2-3; D possibly matches TRBD1 or TRBD2 (5 bases each). The germline CDR1 and CDR2 sequences are SGHVS and FQNEAQ. Trimming removed 4 bases at V and 2 bases at J, with 13 bases between. CDR3 length equals 15 residues. This chain's CDR3 is CASSSAGTHTDTQYF. The CDR3, as DNA: TGTGCCAGCAGCTCCGCCGGGACCCACACAGATACGCAGTATTTT.

The rearrangement uses TRBV7-2 and TRBJ2-5; 16 positions agree with TRBD2. V dropped 5 bases and J dropped 4; count of bases not matched to a gene: 7. Germline V lookup: CDR1 SGHTA, CDR2 FQGNSA. The CDR3 spans 17 residues. CDR3 DNA: TGTGCCAGCAGCAACCCGGGACTAGCGGGAGGGGGAGAGACCCAGTACTTC. Translating it yields CASSNPGLAGGGETQYF.

This clonotype has more than one count but fewer than ten. This rearrangement joins TRBV4-2 to TRBJ2-7; no firm D call. Trimming shortened V by 1 base and J by 5 bases, and 15 bases separated the two germline ends. The CDR3 sequence is 15 residues long. Germline assignment: CDR1 LGHNA and CDR2 YNFKEQ. This CDR3 is CASSQVNTFDDEQYF. The CDR3 nucleotides are TGTGCCAGCAGCCAAGTAAACACGTTTGACGACGAGCAGTACTTC.

The chain has TRBV9 and TRBJ2-5; D might be TRBD1 (6 bases). CDR1 and CDR2 (germline): SGDLS, YYNGEE. Trimming removed 0 bases at V and 5 bases at J, with 11 bases between. The CDR3 extends over 14 amino acids. The CDR3 sequence is CASSVEGGEETQYF. The CDR3 region has the DNA TGTGCCAGCAGCGTAGAAGGGGGAGAGGAGACCCAGTACTTC.

The chain recombines TRBV6-5 with TRBJ1-4; D unclear. In germline, CDR1 is MNHEY, CDR2 SVGAGI. The length of the CDR3 is 15 residues. The V gene lost 2 bases and the J gene lost 4 bases, with 11 bases spanning the gap. This chain's CDR3 is CASSYGGRVNEKLFF. CDR3 nucleotides: TGTGCCAGCAGTTACGGAGGCCGGGTTAATGAAAAACTGTTTTTT.

Concerning this clonotype itself: Being one base from a much bigger clone, this may be a read error. The rearrangement links TRBV20-1 to TRBJ2-3; 9 bases match TRBD2. The CDR3 spans 14 residues. Germline V gene sequence: CDR1 DFQATT, CDR2 SNEGSKA (reference sequence). With 4 bases clipped from V and 4 bases from J, the junction kept 6 bases outside the gene matches. The CDR3 DNA reads TGCAGTGCTACTGGTCGCGGGAGGGCAGATACGCAGTATTTT. Its translation is CSATGRGRADTQYF.

This clonotype came up a few times. The J gene is TRBJ2-7, the V gene TRBV4-1, with TRBD2 identical over 10 bases. V was pared by 0 bases and J by 2 bases, with 13 bases of the junction left unmatched. This CDR3 spans 19 amino acids. Germline assignment: CDR1 MGHRA and CDR2 YSYEKL. The DNA of the CDR3 is TGCGCCAGCAGCCAAGATATACGGCTAGCGGGAGTGTCCGCCTACGAGCAGTACTTC. Its protein product is CASSQDIRLAGVSAYEQYF.

V usage is TRBV12-3 or TRBV12-4 and J usage is TRBJ1-1, with D maybe TRBD1 (5 bases). The CDR3 is 13 residues long. Trimming pared 2 bases from V and 4 bases from J, leaving 8 bases between. CDR3 amino acids: CASSLPGSTEAFF. CDR3 DNA: TGTGCCAGCAGTTTACCAGGGTCCACTGAAGCTTTCTTT.